A single sample gave rise to the 8 T cell receptor beta chains below, sequenced in a study of blood T cells in healthy people across ages. The authors ran a second PCR of about 6 to 11 cycles using a sample-barcoded 5' primer and a J-beta primer mix. One entry per CDR3 protein, called by TCRdb with MiXCR from the 5' RACE reads. The sample lists approximately 800,000 distinct CDR3 sequences, roughly 25% occurring once. These data also featured in a second study, about T cells of mothers and their children.

The sample comprised blood. The receptors originated from a boy between 5 and 17 years old in good health.

The V gene is TRBV20-1, the J gene TRBJ1-2; D uncertain. The germline V gene has CDR1 DFQATT and CDR2 SNEGSKA (reference sequence). V lost 3 bases and J lost 7, with 15 bases in between. CDR3 size: 13 residues. The CDR3 sequence: CSARTHDSGGYTF. CDR3 DNA: TGCAGTGCTAGGACACACGACTCAGGTGGCTACACCTTC.

V usage is TRBV7-2 and J usage is TRBJ1-2; no clear D. The length of the CDR3 is 14 residues. Germline V gene lookup returns CDR1 SGHTA and CDR2 FQGNSA. V dropped 5 bases and J dropped 0 bases, with 10 bases sitting between them. The CDR3 region is CASSVSGPNYGYTF. The DNA for the CDR3 is TGTGCCAGCAGCGTTAGCGGGCCTAACTATGGCTACACCTTC.

This chain links TRBV20-1 with TRBJ2-3; D gene unclear. V was clipped by 5 bases and J by 6 bases, with 9 bases between them. The CDR3 extends over 11 amino acids. CDR1 is DFQATT and CDR2 is SNEGSKA in the germline V gene (reference sequence). CDR3 DNA sequence: TGCAGTGCTGCACTGGTCGATACGCAGTATTTT. It codes for CSAALVDTQYF.

This clonotype appeared many times. The chain combines TRBV10-3 with TRBJ2-5; 8 nucleotides align to TRBD2. V trimming: 6 bases; J trimming: 5 bases; junction bases outside the gene matches: 2. Germline CDR1 and CDR2: ENHRY and SYGVKD. The CDR3 spans 12 residues. The CDR3 here is CAIRTSEETQYF. CDR3 DNA sequence: TGTGCCATCAGGACTAGCGAGGAGACCCAGTACTTC.

This clonotype came up a few times. The genes are TRBV29-1 and TRBJ1-1; D gene ambiguous. Trimming stripped 7 bases from V and 2 bases from J, with 5 bases between. The CDR3 has 10 residues. The germline CDR1 and CDR2 sequences are SQVTM and ANQGSEA. As DNA, the CDR3 is TGCAGCGGCTACAACACTGAAGCTTTCTTT. Translating it yields CSGYNTEAFF.

V is TRBV12-3 or TRBV12-4 and J is TRBJ1-3, with D possibly TRBD1 on 5 matching bases. V lost 6 bases and J 2 bases, leaving 14 bases between the germline ends. CDR3 size: 15 residues. The DNA of the CDR3 is TGTGCCAGCAGGCAGGGTTTAGAAACTGGAAACACCATATATTTT. Its protein is CASRQGLETGNTIYF.

The chain carries TRBV5-1 and TRBJ1-6; D gene ambiguous. Germline V gene lookup returns CDR1 SGHRS and CDR2 YFSETQ. The CDR3 covers 15 residues. The V gene lost 4 bases and the J gene lost 6 bases, with 14 bases spanning the gap. The CDR3 loop is CASSTEDGINSPLHF. The CDR3 DNA sequence: TGCGCCAGCAGCACCGAGGATGGGATTAATTCACCCCTCCACTTT.

The rearrangement uses TRBV10-3 and TRBJ2-7; no clear D. The V gene's germline CDR1 is ENHRY and CDR2 SYGVKD. V was shortened by 3 bases and J by 4 bases, with 16 bases between the two germline ends. The CDR3 runs 15 residues. For the CDR3, the DNA is TGTGCCATCAGTGATTTGAAGGACGCCGGTTACGAGCAGTACTTC. Its translation: CAISDLKDAGYEQYF.